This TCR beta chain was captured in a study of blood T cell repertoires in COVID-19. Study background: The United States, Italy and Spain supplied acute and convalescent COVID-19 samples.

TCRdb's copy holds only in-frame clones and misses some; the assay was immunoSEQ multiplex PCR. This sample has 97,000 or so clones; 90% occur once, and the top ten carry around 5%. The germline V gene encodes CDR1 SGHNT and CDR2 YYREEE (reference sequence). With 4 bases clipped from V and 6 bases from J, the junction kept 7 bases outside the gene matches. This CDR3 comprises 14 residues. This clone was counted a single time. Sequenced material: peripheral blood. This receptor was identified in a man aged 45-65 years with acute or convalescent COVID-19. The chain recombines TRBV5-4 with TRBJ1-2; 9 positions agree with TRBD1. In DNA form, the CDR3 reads TGTGCCAGCAGCCCGGGACAGGGAGGGAATGGCTACACCTTC. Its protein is CASSPGQGGNGYTF.